This T cell receptor beta chain stems from a study of identifying expanded T cells in peripheral blood. TCRdb's copy holds only in-frame clones and misses some; the assay was immunoSEQ multiplex PCR. The sample has about 100,000 clones, about nine tenths seen once. The germline gives CDR1 SQVTM, CDR2 ANQGSEA. The CDR3 extends over 14 amino acids. With 4 bases removed from V and 2 bases from J, the gap between germline ends came to 12 bases. Specimen: blood. The gene calls are TRBV29-1 and TRBJ1-5, with D tentatively TRBD1 (6 bases). The origin of this receptor is a person aged 18-69 years in good health. DNA for the CDR3: TGCAGCGTTGGTACGGGGGCCGGCAATCAGCCCCAGCATTTT. Protein: CSVGTGAGNQPQHF.